This T cell receptor beta chain emerged from a study of blood T cell repertoires in COVID-19. The germline V and J ends were trimmed by 0 bases and 2 bases, with 8 bases remaining between them. The CDR3 loop spans 15 amino acids. Looked up from germline, CDR1 is SGDLS and CDR2 is YYNGEE. Sequencing was performed with immunoSEQ multiplex PCR; in TCRdb, only in-frame clones are kept and a portion is missing. The table lists over 110,000 clones, approximately 80% of them singletons. Specimen: PBMCs or T cells enriched from blood (not recorded which). The origin of this receptor is a man in his forties or fifties in a cohort exposed to, infected with or recovered from COVID-19 (not recorded which). The chain recombines TRBV9 with TRBJ2-2; D is possibly TRBD2 (6 bases). CDR3 DNA: TGTGCCAGCAGCGTAGGGGGACTCAACACCGGGGAGCTGTTTTTT. It is translated as CASSVGGLNTGELFF.